This T cell receptor (beta chain) was captured by sequencing in a study of technical replicates of blood from a few donors. With 3 bases clipped from V and 8 bases from J, the junction kept 9 bases outside the gene matches. This CDR3 contains 14 residues. CDR1 and CDR2 (germline): MDHEN, SYDVKM. Profiling relied on immunoSEQ multiplex PCR, and the TCRdb table lists in-frame clones only, not all of them. The sample contains approximately 70,000 clones, 95% to 97% of which appear only once. This TCR was sampled from a human donor in good health. The V call is TRBV28, the J call TRBJ2-7, with 8 bases that match TRBD1. The sequencing sample was made of T cells isolated from PBMCs. The CDR3 DNA sequence: TGTGCCAGCAGTTTCGACGGACAGGGTAATAAGCAGTACTTC. Translation gives CASSFDGQGNKQYF.